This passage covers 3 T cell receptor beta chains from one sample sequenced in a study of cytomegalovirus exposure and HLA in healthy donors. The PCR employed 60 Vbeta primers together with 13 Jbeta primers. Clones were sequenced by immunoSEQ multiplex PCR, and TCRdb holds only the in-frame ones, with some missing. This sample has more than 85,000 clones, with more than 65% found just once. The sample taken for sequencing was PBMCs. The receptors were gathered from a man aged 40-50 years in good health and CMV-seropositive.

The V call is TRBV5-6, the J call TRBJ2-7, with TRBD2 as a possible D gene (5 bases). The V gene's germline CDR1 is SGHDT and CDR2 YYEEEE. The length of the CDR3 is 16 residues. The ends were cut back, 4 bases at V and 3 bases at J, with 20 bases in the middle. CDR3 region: CASSLVDRTWDYEQYF. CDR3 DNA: TGTGCCAGCAGCCTTGTTGACCGGACTTGGGACTACGAGCAGTACTTC.

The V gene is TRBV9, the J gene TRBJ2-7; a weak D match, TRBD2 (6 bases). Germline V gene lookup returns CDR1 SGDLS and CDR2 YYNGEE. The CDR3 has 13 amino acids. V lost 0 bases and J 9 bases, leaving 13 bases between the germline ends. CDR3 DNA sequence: TGTGCCAGCAGCGTAGCGGGGGATTTCGGGCAGTACTTC. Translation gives CASSVAGDFGQYF.

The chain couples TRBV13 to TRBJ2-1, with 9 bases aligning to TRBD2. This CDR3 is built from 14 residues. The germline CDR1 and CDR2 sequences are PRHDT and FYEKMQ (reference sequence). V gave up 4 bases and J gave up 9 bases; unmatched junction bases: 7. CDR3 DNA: TGTGCCAGCAGCTCGGGACTAGCAGCACGTGAGCAGTTCTTC. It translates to CASSSGLAAREQFF.